The rows below give T cell receptor beta chains drawn from one sample of a study of glioma-infiltrating T cells. TCRdb re-called the multiplex PCR reads with MiXCR, one entry per CDR3 protein. The sample contains some 130,000 distinct CDR3 sequences, 24% of which appear only once. The sequencing sample was made of glioma tissue, nonneoplastic brain tissue, or PBMCs (not recorded which). The receptor set was obtained from a human donor with low-grade glioma or glioblastoma, undergoing nonglioma brain surgery, or in good health (not recorded which). Both conserved end residues are part of each CDR3. D genes are given only for firm matches. The size entry is marked missing in some rows and otherwise reads once, few, many or a size class.

J gene: TRBJ2-1
D gene: TRBD2
V gene: TRBV6-1
clone size: many
CDR3 protein: CASSGLAGGHYNEQFF
CDR3 DNA: TGTGCCAGCAGCGGACTAGCGGGGGGGCACTACAATGAGCAGTTCTTC

J gene: TRBJ2-1
D gene: -
V gene: TRBV6-1
clone size: many
CDR3 protein: CASSDRGNEQFF
CDR3 DNA: TGTGCCAGCAGTGACAGGGGCAATGAGCAGTTCTTC

J gene: TRBJ2-2
D gene: -
V gene: TRBV12-3/TRBV12-4
clone size: many
CDR3 protein: CATETGPFGELFF
CDR3 DNA: TGTGCCACGGAAACAGGGCCCTTCGGGGAGCTGTTTTTT

J gene: TRBJ2-5
D gene: -
V gene: TRBV3-1
clone size: -
CDR3 protein: CASSLNPGVEETQYF
CDR3 DNA: TGTGCCAGCAGCCTCAACCCGGGGGTGGAAGAGACCCAGTACTTC

J gene: TRBJ1-3
D gene: -
V gene: TRBV20-1
clone size: -
CDR3 protein: CSARDPRAERGNTIYF
CDR3 DNA: TGCAGTGCTAGAGACCCCAGGGCAGAACGTGGAAACACCATATATTTT

J gene: TRBJ2-3
D gene: TRBD2
V gene: TRBV20-1
clone size: few
CDR3 protein: CSAPPPGGDGDTQYF
CDR3 DNA: TGCAGTGCTCCGCCCCCGGGGGGGGATGGAGATACGCAGTATTTT

J gene: TRBJ2-1
D gene: TRBD2
V gene: TRBV7-9
clone size: -
CDR3 protein: CASSLRRGEDEQFF
CDR3 DNA: TGTGCCAGCAGCTTACGCCGGGGGGAGGATGAGCAGTTCTTC

J gene: TRBJ2-6
D gene: -
V gene: TRBV19
clone size: -
CDR3 protein: CASSIWVSGANVLTF
CDR3 DNA: TGTGCCAGTAGTATTTGGGTTTCTGGGGCCAACGTCCTGACTTTC

J gene: TRBJ2-5
D gene: -
V gene: TRBV7-2
clone size: many
CDR3 protein: CASSLNHGETQYF
CDR3 DNA: TGTGCCAGCAGCTTAAATCATGGGGAGACCCAGTACTTC

J gene: TRBJ1-6
D gene: -
V gene: TRBV7-9
clone size: -
CDR3 protein: CASSQEQSTNSPLHF
CDR3 DNA: TGTGCCAGCAGCCAAGAACAGAGTACGAATTCACCCCTCCACTTT

J gene: TRBJ2-2
D gene: -
V gene: TRBV2
clone size: few
CDR3 protein: CASSLRSGELFF
CDR3 DNA: TGTGCCAGCAGTCTGCGGTCCGGGGAGCTGTTTTTT

J gene: TRBJ2-5
D gene: TRBD2
V gene: TRBV20-1
clone size: few
CDR3 protein: CSAPSGGEETQYF
CDR3 DNA: TGCAGTGCTCCTAGCGGGGGGGAAGAGACCCAGTACTTC

J gene: TRBJ1-2
D gene: TRBD1
V gene: TRBV7-2
clone size: -
CDR3 protein: CASSFDRGGRGYTF
CDR3 DNA: TGTGCCAGCAGCTTCGACAGGGGAGGTCGGGGCTACACCTTC

J gene: TRBJ2-3
D gene: TRBD2
V gene: TRBV12-3/TRBV12-4
clone size: few
CDR3 protein: CASSPPMRGGPDTQYF
CDR3 DNA: TGTGCCAGCAGTCCCCCCATGCGGGGGGGCCCAGATACGCAGTATTTT

J gene: TRBJ1-1
D gene: -
V gene: TRBV7-9
clone size: -
CDR3 protein: CASSPRTNTEAFF
CDR3 DNA: TGTGCCAGCAGCCCCAGAACGAACACTGAAGCTTTCTTT

J gene: TRBJ2-5
D gene: -
V gene: TRBV29-1
clone size: many
CDR3 protein: CSVEGIQETQYF
CDR3 DNA: TGCAGCGTTGAGGGAATTCAAGAGACCCAGTACTTC

J gene: TRBJ1-4
D gene: TRBD1
V gene: TRBV7-2
clone size: -
CDR3 protein: CASTEGQFNEKLFF
CDR3 DNA: TGTGCCAGCACCGAGGGACAGTTTAATGAAAAACTGTTTTTT

J gene: TRBJ2-1
D gene: -
V gene: TRBV20-1
clone size: few
CDR3 protein: CSARDRGTPGNNEQFF
CDR3 DNA: TGCAGTGCTAGAGATCGCGGGACACCGGGTAACAATGAGCAGTTCTTC

J gene: TRBJ2-3
D gene: TRBD1
V gene: TRBV7-6
clone size: few
CDR3 protein: CASSSLGQGASDTQYF
CDR3 DNA: TGTGCCAGCAGCTCGCTAGGACAGGGCGCAAGCGATACGCAGTATTTT

J gene: TRBJ1-2
D gene: -
V gene: TRBV3-1
clone size: -
CDR3 protein: CASSFKMAANYGYTF
CDR3 DNA: TGTGCCAGCAGTTTTAAGATGGCCGCTAACTATGGCTACACCTTC

J gene: TRBJ2-5
D gene: TRBD1
V gene: TRBV20-1
clone size: many
CDR3 protein: CSARAQTGPGETQYF
CDR3 DNA: TGCAGTGCTAGAGCCCAGACAGGGCCCGGTGAGACCCAGTACTTC

J gene: TRBJ1-4
D gene: -
V gene: TRBV10-2
clone size: -
CDR3 protein: CASRGRAGDRNEKLFF
CDR3 DNA: TGCGCCAGCAGAGGTCGGGCAGGGGACCGCAATGAAAAACTGTTTTTT

J gene: TRBJ2-1
D gene: TRBD1
V gene: TRBV9
clone size: few
CDR3 protein: CASSPELGQGFDEQFF
CDR3 DNA: TGTGCCAGCAGCCCAGAATTGGGACAGGGGTTTGATGAGCAGTTCTTC

J gene: TRBJ2-5
D gene: TRBD1
V gene: TRBV7-3
clone size: few
CDR3 protein: CASSMDRGQETQYF
CDR3 DNA: TGTGCCAGCAGCATGGACAGGGGGCAAGAGACCCAGTACTTC

J gene: TRBJ2-4
D gene: -
V gene: TRBV2
clone size: -
CDR3 protein: CASNQERLAKNIQYF
CDR3 DNA: TGTGCCAGCAATCAGGAGCGTTTAGCCAAAAACATTCAGTACTTC

J gene: TRBJ1-6
D gene: -
V gene: TRBV20-1
clone size: many
CDR3 protein: CSARQSSYNSPLHF
CDR3 DNA: TGCAGTGCTAGACAGAGCTCCTATAATTCACCCCTCCACTTT